Listed below are T cell receptor beta chains from one sample, sequenced in a study of shared clonotypes between healthy human individuals. Clones were sequenced by immunoSEQ multiplex PCR, and TCRdb holds only the in-frame ones, with some missing. This repertoire shows over 2 million clones, roughly 95% found once; its top ten account for 1.1%. The sequencing input was naive CD8+ T cells sorted from blood. These receptors all come from a man younger than 35 in good health. The CDR3 runs from the conserved cysteine through the conserved F or W. A D gene is named only where the DNA matches it firmly. Rows give clone size only sometimes, using once, few, many, or a class for an expanded clone.

j_call d_call v_call clone_size cdr3_nt cdr3_aa
TRBJ2-5 - TRBV5-6 - TGTGCCAGCAGCTTTGGCAGGGTGGAGACCCAGTACTTC CASSFGRVETQYF
TRBJ2-1 TRBD2 TRBV7-6 - TGTGCCAGCAGCGGGGGGGAGTCCTACAATGAGCAGTTCTTC CASSGGESYNEQFF
TRBJ1-2 TRBD1 TRBV6-5 - TGTGCCAGCAGTTACTCGACACAGGGGAAATCGCAAACCTTC CASSYSTQGKSQTF
TRBJ2-2 - TRBV9 - TGTGCCAGCTCGTCCCCCGACATCAGTACCGGGGAGCTGTTTTTT CASSSPDISTGELFF
TRBJ2-5 TRBD1 TRBV11-2 - TGTGCCAGCAGCTTGGGGGCCGGGACAGGGGGCGCGGAGACCCAGTACTTC CASSLGAGTGGAETQYF
TRBJ2-7 - TRBV27 - TGTGCCAGCAGCCTGGTATTTTCTTACGAGCAGTACTTC CASSLVFSYEQYF
TRBJ2-3 - TRBV14 - TGTGCCAGCAGCCCCTATGTTTCAGATACGCAGTATTTT CASSPYVSDTQYF
TRBJ2-7 - TRBV4-1 once TGCGCCAGCAGCCAAGATAATCAGGGGCCAGTTTACGAGCAGTACTTC CASSQDNQGPVYEQYF
TRBJ2-1 TRBD2 TRBV2 - TGTGCCAGCAGTGAAGCGCGAGTCCAAAATTTAGCGGGGCAGTTCTTC CASSEARVQNLAGQFF
TRBJ2-7 TRBD2 TRBV9 - TGTGCCAGCAGCGGAAAAGCGGGGAGCTCCTACGAGCAGTACTTC CASSGKAGSSYEQYF
TRBJ2-7 - TRBV4-3 - TGCGCCAGCAGCCAAGATTCCACGACCTACGAGCAGTACTTC CASSQDSTTYEQYF
TRBJ2-3 TRBD2 TRBV7-8 - TGTGCCAGCAGCTCTCGACTAGCGGGGAACACAGATACGCAGTATTTT CASSSRLAGNTDTQYF
TRBJ2-3 TRBD2 TRBV7-2 - TGTGCCAGCAGCTTATCCCCTAGGGGACTAAGGCACACGCAGTATTTT CASSLSPRGLRHTQYF
TRBJ2-7 - TRBV9 once TGTGCCAGCAGCGTAGAAGGGGGTCTTTACGAGCAGTACTTC CASSVEGGLYEQYF
TRBJ2-7 - TRBV9 - TGTGCCAGCAGCGTAGGGGTCGCTGGGGAGCAGTACTTC CASSVGVAGEQYF
TRBJ2-2 - TRBV5-6 - TGTGCCAGCAGCCCAGCTCAGGGGAGAACCGGGGAGCTGTTTTTT CASSPAQGRTGELFF
TRBJ2-1 TRBD2 TRBV9 - TGTGCCAGCAGCGTTCGGGGGGAAAACTACAATGAGCAGTTCTTC CASSVRGENYNEQFF
TRBJ2-3 TRBD2 TRBV30 - TGTGCCTGGAGCGTTGGGAGGGTCAGCACAGATACGCAGTATTTT CAWSVGRVSTDTQYF
TRBJ1-5 TRBD1 TRBV4-1 - TGCGCCAGCAGCGCACTTCCGGGACAGGGGAATCAGCCCCAGCATTTT CASSALPGQGNQPQHF
TRBJ1-5 - TRBV27 - TGTGCCAGCAGTCCGGGAACAGGGATAAATCAGCCCCAGCATTTT CASSPGTGINQPQHF
TRBJ2-3 - TRBV30 - TGTGCCTGGAGTGAAGGGGCGCGCACAGATACGCAGTATTTT CAWSEGARTDTQYF
TRBJ2-1 - TRBV4-1 - TGCGCCAGCAGCCAAGACAGGGGCAGCAATGAGCAGTTCTTC CASSQDRGSNEQFF
TRBJ2-1 - TRBV4-1 once TGCGCCAGCAGCCACCTCGGGGGAAACTCCTACAATGAGCAGTTCTTC CASSHLGGNSYNEQFF
TRBJ1-1 - TRBV4-3 - TGCGCCAGCAGCCAAGATATAGGGTGGGGAGCGGGAACTGAAGCTTTCTTT CASSQDIGWGAGTEAFF
TRBJ1-5 - TRBV29-1 - TGCAGCGTTGAAGAGGGGTCGGGTCAGCCCCAGCATTTT CSVEEGSGQPQHF
TRBJ1-2 - TRBV27 once TGTGCCAGCAGTCCAGGCCCGGGCAGGGTGTACGACTATGGCTACACCTTC CASSPGPGRVYDYGYTF
TRBJ2-7 - TRBV5-5 - TGTGCCAGCAGCTTTGTCGACAGGAGCTCCTACGAGCAGTACTTC CASSFVDRSSYEQYF
TRBJ1-2 - TRBV29-1 few TGCAGCGTTGACGCAGGGAGAGGCTACACCTTC CSVDAGRGYTF
TRBJ2-7 - TRBV4-1 - TGCGCCAGCAGCCAAGATGGGGCAGGTGGTTACGAGCAGTACTTC CASSQDGAGGYEQYF
TRBJ2-1 - TRBV28 - TGTGCCAGCAGTTTGAATGTAGATGTCGGAAATGAGCAGTTCTTC CASSLNVDVGNEQFF
TRBJ2-7 - TRBV29-1 - TGCAGCGTCCCAGCGCCAAATTCCTACGAGCAGTACTTC CSVPAPNSYEQYF
TRBJ2-7 - TRBV4-1 - TGCGCCAGCAGCCAAGAGAGCCAGTACGAGCAGTACTTC CASSQESQYEQYF
TRBJ2-7 TRBD1 TRBV5-1 - TGCGCCAGCAGCGACGACAGGGGGACCGCCTACGAGCAGTACTTC CASSDDRGTAYEQYF
TRBJ1-5 - TRBV4-2 - TGTGCCAGCAGCCAATCGGCGGCGGGCAATCAGCCCCAGCATTTT CASSQSAAGNQPQHF
TRBJ1-5 TRBD1 TRBV2 once TGTGCCAGCAGTGGACAGGGGGCCAATCAGCCCCAGCATTTT CASSGQGANQPQHF